What follows are 3 T cell receptor beta chains derived from one specimen sequenced in a study of post-analysis software for immune sequencing data. The study's findings and limits: Elevated frequency relative to controls characterized about 5 TRBV segments in patients, TRBV5-6, TRBV5-1 and TRBV20-1 among them.

These TCRs are of unknown antigen specificity. Tagging with unique molecular identifiers was a feature of the TCR beta cDNA libraries. TCRdb processed the PCR reads anew with MiXCR; each CDR3 protein has one entry. The sample includes 380,000 or so distinct CDR3 sequences, less than 40% of them seen just once. The sequenced sample was blood. All receptors derive from a girl under 18 with multiple sclerosis.

The chain employs TRBV7-9 and TRBJ1-4, with no clear D. Trimming stripped 1 base from V and 3 bases from J, with 12 bases between. This CDR3 region has 16 residues. Germline V gene data show CDR1 as SEHNR and CDR2 as FQNEAQ (reference sequence). CDR3 in amino acids: CASSLVGGESNEKLFF. The CDR3, as DNA: TGTGCCAGCAGCTTAGTCGGCGGAGAGTCTAATGAAAAACTGTTTTTT.

The V gene is TRBV2, the J gene TRBJ2-3; D may correspond to TRBD1 or TRBD2 (5 bases each). Germline V gene lookup returns CDR1 SNHLY and CDR2 FYNNEI. This CDR3 spans 14 amino acids. Trimming pared 6 bases from V and 2 bases from J, leaving 12 bases between. CDR3 sequence: CASRWGSHTDTQYF. CDR3 bases: TGTGCCAGCAGATGGGGGTCTCACACAGATACGCAGTATTTT.

This rearrangement joins TRBV7-3 to TRBJ2-1; 11 nucleotides agree with TRBD2. After removal of 7 bases from V and 3 bases from J, the junction contained 5 bases not matched to a gene. There are 15 residues in the CDR3. The germline V gene encodes CDR1 SGHTA and CDR2 FQGTGA. The CDR3 DNA reads TGTGCCAGCACCCTACTAGCGGGGGACTACAATGAGCAGTTCTTC. This codes for CASTLLAGDYNEQFF.